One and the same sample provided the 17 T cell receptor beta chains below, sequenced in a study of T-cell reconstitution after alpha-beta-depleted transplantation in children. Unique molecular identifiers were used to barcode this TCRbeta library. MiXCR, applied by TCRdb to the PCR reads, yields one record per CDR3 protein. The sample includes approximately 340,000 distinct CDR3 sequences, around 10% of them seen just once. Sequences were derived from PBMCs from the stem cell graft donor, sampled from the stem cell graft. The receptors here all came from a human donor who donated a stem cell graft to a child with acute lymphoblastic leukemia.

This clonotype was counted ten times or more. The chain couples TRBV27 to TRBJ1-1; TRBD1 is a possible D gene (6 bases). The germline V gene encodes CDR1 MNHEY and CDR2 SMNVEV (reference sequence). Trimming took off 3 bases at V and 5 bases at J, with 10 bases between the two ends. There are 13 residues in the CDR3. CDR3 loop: CASSLQGRTEAFF. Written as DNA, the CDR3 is TGTGCCAGCAGTTTGCAGGGGCGAACTGAAGCTTTCTTT.

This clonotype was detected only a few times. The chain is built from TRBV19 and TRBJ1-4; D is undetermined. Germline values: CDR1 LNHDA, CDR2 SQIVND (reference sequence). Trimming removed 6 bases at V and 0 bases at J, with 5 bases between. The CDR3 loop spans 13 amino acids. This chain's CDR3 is CASSGATNEKLFF. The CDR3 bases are TGTGCCAGTAGCGGGGCAACTAATGAAAAACTGTTTTTT. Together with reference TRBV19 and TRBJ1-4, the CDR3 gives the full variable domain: DGGITQSPKYLFRKEGQNVTLSCEQNLNHDAMYWYRQDPGQGLRLIYYSQIVNDFQKGDIAEGYSVSREKKESFPLTVTSAQKNPTAFYLCASSGATNEKLFFGSGTQLSVL.

CDR3 residues: CASSTPGQEPMSQHF. Here the CDR3 DNA reads TGTGCCAGCAGTACACCGGGACAGGAGCCCATGTCCCAGCATTTT. The gene calls are TRBV6-5 and TRBJ1-5; TRBD1 matches at 8 bases. Trimming cost V 5 bases and J 11 bases; bases outside gene matches: 14. The CDR3 loop spans 15 amino acids. Germline-derived CDR1 and CDR2 are MNHEY and SVGAGI.

The CDR3 DNA reads TGTGCCAGCAGTTTCTCTGGGGCTGGAGAAAAACTGTTTTTT. It encodes CASSFSGAGEKLFF. V and J are TRBV12-3 or TRBV12-4 and TRBJ1-4, with TRBD1 as a possible D gene (5 bases). The CDR3 length is 14 residues. V was cut by 3 bases and J by 8 bases, with 13 bases left in between.

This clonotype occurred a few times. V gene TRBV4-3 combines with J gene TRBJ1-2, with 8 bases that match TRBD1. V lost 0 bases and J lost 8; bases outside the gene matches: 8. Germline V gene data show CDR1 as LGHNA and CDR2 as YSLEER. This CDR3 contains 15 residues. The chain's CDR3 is CASSQEPGQGVGYTF. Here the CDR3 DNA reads TGCGCCAGCAGCCAAGAGCCCGGACAGGGCGTGGGCTACACCTTC.

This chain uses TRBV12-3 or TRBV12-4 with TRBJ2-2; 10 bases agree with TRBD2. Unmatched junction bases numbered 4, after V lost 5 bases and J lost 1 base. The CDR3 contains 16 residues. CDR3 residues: CASSLGTSVNTGELFF. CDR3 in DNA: TGTGCCAGCAGTCTAGGGACTAGCGTGAACACCGGGGAGCTGTTTTTT.

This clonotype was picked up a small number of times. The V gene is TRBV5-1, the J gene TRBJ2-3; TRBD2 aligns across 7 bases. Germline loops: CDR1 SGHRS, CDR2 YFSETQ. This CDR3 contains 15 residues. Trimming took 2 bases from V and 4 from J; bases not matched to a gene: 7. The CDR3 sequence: CASSFSGYVADTQYF. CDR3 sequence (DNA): TGCGCCAGCAGCTTTAGCGGGTACGTCGCAGATACGCAGTATTTT.

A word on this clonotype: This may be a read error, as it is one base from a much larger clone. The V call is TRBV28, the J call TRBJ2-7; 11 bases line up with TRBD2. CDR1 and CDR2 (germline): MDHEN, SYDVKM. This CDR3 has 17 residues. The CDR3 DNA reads TGTGCCAGCAGTTTGTGGCTAGCGGGAGGTTCCTCCTACGAGCTGTACTTC. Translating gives CASSLWLAGGSSYELYF.

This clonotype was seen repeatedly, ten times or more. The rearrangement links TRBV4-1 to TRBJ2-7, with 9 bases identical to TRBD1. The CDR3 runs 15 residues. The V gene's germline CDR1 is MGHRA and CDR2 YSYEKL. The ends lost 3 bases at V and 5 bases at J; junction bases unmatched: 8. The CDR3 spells CASSHIGQGRNEQYF. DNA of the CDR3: TGCGCCAGCAGCCACATCGGACAGGGGCGGAACGAGCAGTACTTC.

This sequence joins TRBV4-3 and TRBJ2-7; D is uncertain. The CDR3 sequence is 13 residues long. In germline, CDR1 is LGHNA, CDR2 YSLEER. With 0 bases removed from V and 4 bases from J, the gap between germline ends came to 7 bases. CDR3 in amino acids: CASSQDIGYEQYF. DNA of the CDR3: TGCGCCAGCAGCCAAGATATCGGGTACGAGCAGTACTTC.

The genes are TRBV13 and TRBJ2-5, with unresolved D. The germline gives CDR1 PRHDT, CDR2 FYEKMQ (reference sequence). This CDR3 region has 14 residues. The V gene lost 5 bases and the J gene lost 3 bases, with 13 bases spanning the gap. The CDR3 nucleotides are TGTGCCAGCAGCCGCGCCTTGGGTGAAGAGACCCAGTACTTC. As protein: CASSRALGEETQYF.

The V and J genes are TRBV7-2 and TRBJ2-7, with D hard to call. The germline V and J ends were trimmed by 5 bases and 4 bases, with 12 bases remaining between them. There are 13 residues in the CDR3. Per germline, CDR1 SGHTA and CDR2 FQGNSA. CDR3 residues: CASSAGGRYEQYF. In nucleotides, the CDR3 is TGTGCCAGCAGCGCAGGCGGACGGTACGAGCAGTACTTC.

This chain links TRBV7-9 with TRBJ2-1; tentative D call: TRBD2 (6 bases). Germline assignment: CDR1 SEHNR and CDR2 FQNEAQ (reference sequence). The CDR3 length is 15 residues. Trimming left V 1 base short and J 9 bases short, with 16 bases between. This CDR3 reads CASSLGLVLVGEQFF. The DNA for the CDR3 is TGTGCCAGCAGCTTAGGACTAGTACTCGTCGGTGAGCAGTTCTTC.

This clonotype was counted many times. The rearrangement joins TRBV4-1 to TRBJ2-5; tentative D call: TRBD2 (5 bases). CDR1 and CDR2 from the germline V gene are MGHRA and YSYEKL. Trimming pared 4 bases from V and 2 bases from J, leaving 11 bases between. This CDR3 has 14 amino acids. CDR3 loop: CASSLSSVQETQYF. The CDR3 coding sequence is TGCGCCAGCAGCCTGAGTAGCGTGCAAGAGACCCAGTACTTC.

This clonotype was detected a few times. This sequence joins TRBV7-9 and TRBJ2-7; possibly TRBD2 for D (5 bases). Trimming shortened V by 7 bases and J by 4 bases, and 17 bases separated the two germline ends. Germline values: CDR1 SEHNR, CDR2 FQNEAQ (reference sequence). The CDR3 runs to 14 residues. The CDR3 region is CASTSTSAIYEQYF. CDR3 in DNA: TGTGCCAGCACCTCCACTAGTGCGATATACGAGCAGTACTTC.

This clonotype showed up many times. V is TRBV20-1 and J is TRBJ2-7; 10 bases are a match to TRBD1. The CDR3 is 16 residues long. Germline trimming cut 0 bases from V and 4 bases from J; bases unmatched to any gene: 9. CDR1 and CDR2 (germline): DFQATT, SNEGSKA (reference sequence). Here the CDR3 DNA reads TGCAGTGCTAGAGATAGGGACAGGGGTCTCTTATACGAGCAGTACTTC. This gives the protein CSARDRDRGLLYEQYF.

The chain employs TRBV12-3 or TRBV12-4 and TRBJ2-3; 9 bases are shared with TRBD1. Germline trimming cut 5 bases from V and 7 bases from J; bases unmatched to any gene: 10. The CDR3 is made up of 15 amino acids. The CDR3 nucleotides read TGTGCCAGCAGTCCGCGGACAGGGGCCGCCAATACGCAGTATTTT. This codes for CASSPRTGAANTQYF.